Listed below are T cell receptor beta chains from one sample, sequenced in a study of blood T cell repertoires in COVID-19. The method was immunoSEQ multiplex PCR; TCRdb's version includes in-frame clones alone and lacks a portion of them. The sample consists of approximately 160,000 clones, roughly 84% of them appearing once. Sequencing was performed on peripheral blood. These receptors were collected from a woman between 55 and 75 years old with acute or convalescent COVID-19. Both conserved end residues are part of each CDR3. Fields, in order: V gene, CDR3 protein.

V: TRBV5-3
CDR3: CARSLDWAEDNQPQHF

V: TRBV4-3
CDR3: CASSPAGGYEQYF

V: TRBV28
CDR3: CASSPRTANTGELFF

V: TRBV7-2
CDR3: CASSPRVGGSSGELFF

V: TRBV9
CDR3: CASSVSPRSVNTEAFF

V: TRBV19
CDR3: CASSTIIPGAEAFF

V: TRBV20-1
CDR3: CSASGQGVGYTF

V: TRBV10-3
CDR3: CAISDPPSFDRVIGEQYF

V: TRBV2
CDR3: CASSSGTGSNEQFF

V: TRBV4-3
CDR3: CASSQTGTGYGYTF

V: TRBV14
CDR3: CASSQDGTAGNTIYF

V: TRBV14
CDR3: CASSQSQGAEQFF

V: TRBV24-1
CDR3: CATSDSRGTPLETQYF

V: TRBV7-2
CDR3: CASSLAGTGNYEQYF

V: TRBV2
CDR3: CASTEEAGSGNTIYF

V: TRBV19
CDR3: CASSSQAVGEYNSPLHF

V: TRBV5-1
CDR3: CASSSWGRGGEQFF

V: TRBV6-2/TRBV6-3
CDR3: CASSYPFRALHF

V: TRBV5-4
CDR3: CASRDTGQETQYF

V: TRBV3-1/TRBV3-2
CDR3: CASSDGGTLPETQYF

V: TRBV6-2/TRBV6-3
CDR3: CASSYHGVPYNEQFF

V: TRBV6-5
CDR3: CASRATGLSGNTIYF

V: TRBV9
CDR3: CASSVVLAGGTGELFF

V: TRBV7-2
CDR3: CASSLRPDRGYYEQYF

V: TRBV4-2
CDR3: CASSHTDRGEQYF

V: TRBV4-1
CDR3: CASSRDRGSGNTIYF

V: TRBV6-5
CDR3: CASSSRDRASNYGYTF

V: TRBV12-3/TRBV12-4
CDR3: CASRRTSGYEQYF

V: TRBV9
CDR3: CASSVGNGGIEAFF

V: TRBV7-2
CDR3: CASSLVGLAGNKETQYF

V: TRBV12-3/TRBV12-4
CDR3: CASSLVPSDTQYF

V: TRBV7-2
CDR3: CASSSKTGLAGGQETQYF

V: TRBV4-2
CDR3: CASSQDLNNSPLHF

V: TRBV6-5
CDR3: CASRQSQGVYEQYF

V: TRBV7-8
CDR3: CASSSRSGQSNTEAFF

V: TRBV7-8
CDR3: CASSLEPSGVDNEQFF

V: TRBV5-4
CDR3: CASSYYRKNTEAFF

V: TRBV7-8
CDR3: CASSLVARQGEDGYTF